These 5 T cell receptor beta chains were sequenced from one sample in a study. A single record per CDR3 protein comes from TCRdb applying MiXCR to the 5' RACE reads. Of over 55,000 distinct CDR3 sequences listed, almost 30% are singletons. Sequencing was carried out using tumor-infiltrating naive CD4+ T cells sorted from the breast tumor. Regarding subset: naive CD4+ T cells, CD4+CD45RA+CD25-. All receptors derive from a female donor with breast cancer.

J is TRBJ2-3 and V is TRBV15, with 7 bases identical to TRBD2. With V trimmed by 3 bases and J by 5 bases, 5 bases remained unmatched. This CDR3 spans 14 amino acids. The germline CDR1 and CDR2 sequences are LNHNV and YYDKDF (reference sequence). In DNA, the CDR3 is TGTGCCACCAGCAGTGTCAGGGAGGGAGATACGCAGTATTTT. It codes for CATSSVREGDTQYF.

This clonotype showed up many times. The chain is built from TRBV20-1 and TRBJ2-1, with D hard to call. This CDR3 is built from 15 residues. The ends were cut back, 3 bases at V and 1 base at J, with 13 bases in the middle. The germline V gene encodes CDR1 DFQATT and CDR2 SNEGSKA (reference sequence). The CDR3 DNA reads TGCAGTGCTAGTGCCCCGCTCAGTTCCTACAATGAGCAGTTCTTC. Protein product: CSASAPLSSYNEQFF.

This chain connects TRBV12-3 or TRBV12-4 to TRBJ2-1; the D is unclear. V lost 4 bases to trimming and J lost 3 bases, with 16 bases between them. CDR3 size: 16 residues. The CDR3 here is CASSSIAPGLYNEQFF. Here the CDR3 DNA reads TGTGCCAGCAGTTCCATAGCCCCAGGCCTCTACAATGAGCAGTTCTTC.

The rearrangement joins TRBV29-1 to TRBJ2-3; 8 nucleotides line up with TRBD2. CDR1 is SQVTM and CDR2 is ANQGSEA in the germline V gene. The CDR3 consists of 14 residues. V trimming: 3 bases; J trimming: 3 bases; junction bases outside the gene matches: 5. The CDR3 DNA is TGCAGCGTTGAGAAGCGGGAGCTAACAGATACGCAGTATTTT. Encoded protein: CSVEKRELTDTQYF.

The rearrangement uses TRBV29-1 and TRBJ2-7, with D possibly matching TRBD1 (6 bases). The CDR3 has 11 residues. CDR1 is SQVTM and CDR2 is ANQGSEA in the germline V gene. V lost 5 bases, J lost 9 bases, and 14 bases lay in between. CDR3 region: CSVMTGSSQYF. CDR3 DNA sequence: TGCAGCGTTATGACAGGTTCGTCGCAGTACTTC.